The entry below gives a single TCR beta chain sequence along with its context. Antigen: not known. Alongside a J-beta primer mix, a sample-barcoded 5' primer served in a second PCR lasting roughly 7 to 11 cycles. TCRdb ran MiXCR on the 5' RACE reads and lists one entry per CDR3 protein. Of 600,000 to 650,000 distinct CDR3 sequences listed, 45% to 65% were seen once; the top ten hold roughly 34%. V lost 4 bases to trimming and J lost 7 bases, with 16 bases between them. This CDR3 spans 15 amino acids. In germline, CDR1 is KGHDR, CDR2 SFDVKD. The data are from a study of blood T cells in healthy people across ages. Study outcomes and limitations: Diversity of TCR beta per million T cells declined in a roughly linear way with age. Comparison with aged donors showed that long-lived donors had more naive CD4+ cells and higher diversity. Leaving the PBMCs unsorted stopped any conclusive comparison of naive versus antigen-experienced cells.

The sample was blood. The chain has TRBV24-1 and TRBJ2-1; a possible D gene is TRBD2 (5 bases). This TCR came from a man in his fifties or sixties in good health. The CDR3 reads CATSDPSTTGNEQFF. CDR3 in DNA: TGTGCCACCAGTGACCCCTCCACGACGGGGAATGAGCAGTTCTTC.